The 9 T cell receptor beta chains given below trace back to one sample, sequenced in a study of CD8 T cells in ankylosing spondylitis. A single record per CDR3 protein comes from TCRdb applying MiXCR to the 5' RACE reads. Among 250,000 to 400,000 distinct CDR3 sequences listed, around a tenth were seen once. The sequenced sample was blood, either unsorted or a sorted T cell fraction (not recorded which). The source is a female donor with ankylosing spondylitis or in good health (not recorded which).

The J gene is TRBJ1-5, the V gene TRBV4-2; possibly TRBD1 for D (5 bases). Germline values: CDR1 LGHNA, CDR2 YNFKEQ. CDR3 size: 16 residues. Trimming removed 3 bases at V and 0 bases at J, with 12 bases between. The CDR3 bases are TGTGCCAGCAGCCATGACCGGGGGATTAGCAATCAGCCCCAGCATTTT. Translated: CASSHDRGISNQPQHF.

A note on this clonotype: This could be a read error, since a much larger clone is one nucleotide away. The chain is built from TRBV30 and TRBJ2-2, with 10 bases lining up with TRBD1. Germline values: CDR1 GTSNPN, CDR2 SVGIG (reference sequence). This CDR3 is built from 16 residues. In nucleotides, the CDR3 is TGTGCCTTAACTCCGACAGGGGGCGTTCTCACCGGGGAGCTGCTTTTT. Its translation: CALTPTGGVLTGELLF.

This clonotype was found many times. The rearrangement links TRBV25-1 to TRBJ1-4; D not certain. The germline CDR1 and CDR2 sequences are MGHDK and SYGVNS. The CDR3 has 14 residues. Trimming removed 4 bases from V and 8 bases from J, with 14 bases in between. For the CDR3, the DNA is TGTGCCAGCAGTGTACACACGGAGGCGGAAAAACTGTTTTTT. It specifies CASSVHTEAEKLFF.

This clonotype was found a few times. This chain joins TRBV29-1 and TRBJ2-1, with 8 nucleotides matching TRBD2. Germline trimming cut 0 bases from V and 2 bases from J; bases unmatched to any gene: 9. Germline V gene lookup returns CDR1 SQVTM and CDR2 ANQGSEA. The CDR3 sequence is 17 residues long. The CDR3 protein is CSVEDLGPGGAYNEQFF. The DNA of the CDR3 is TGCAGCGTTGAAGATCTCGGGCCCGGGGGGGCCTACAATGAGCAGTTCTTC.

Written as DNA, the CDR3 is TGTGCCAGCAGTTTATCGAGTTTCGAGACCCAGTACTTC. Translated, it gives CASSLSSFETQYF. The chain recombines TRBV27 with TRBJ2-5; D gene uncertain. Trimming took off 0 bases at V and 5 bases at J, with 7 bases between the two ends. The CDR3 covers 13 residues. Germline V gives CDR1 MNHEY, CDR2 SMNVEV (reference sequence).

This clonotype has just a few counts. This chain connects TRBV4-3 to TRBJ2-5; D not resolved. Deletions cut 3 bases from V and 4 bases from J, with 18 bases between. The CDR3 runs to 16 residues. Germline-derived CDR1 and CDR2 are LGHNA and YSLEER. The CDR3 DNA reads as TGCGCCAGCAGCCAGGCACCTGCTACTTTAGGAGAGACCCAGTACTTC. It is translated as CASSQAPATLGETQYF.

This clonotype was detected only a few times. The CDR3 nucleotides are TGTGCCAGCAGTTTAACTGAAAGGGCCAAAAACATTCAGTACTTC. Its protein is CASSLTERAKNIQYF. This chain joins TRBV28 and TRBJ2-4; D unclear. Trimming removed 2 bases at V and 1 base at J, with 9 bases between. CDR1 and CDR2 from the germline V gene are MDHEN and SYDVKM. This CDR3 is built from 15 residues.

This clonotype was observed a few times. The rearrangement links TRBV6-6 to TRBJ2-5; D is ambiguous. The V end lost 2 bases, the J end lost 2 bases, and 6 bases lay between the germline ends. This CDR3 has 13 amino acids. Germline-derived CDR1 and CDR2 are MNHNY and SVGAGI (reference sequence). CDR3 sequence reads: CASSYRAQETQYF. Here the CDR3 DNA reads TGTGCCAGCAGTTACAGGGCACAAGAGACCCAGTACTTC.

Only a few counts were recorded for this clonotype. The chain recombines TRBV19 with TRBJ1-1; 11 bases fit TRBD1. With V trimmed by 4 bases and J by 3 bases, 7 bases remained unmatched. The CDR3 runs 16 residues. Germline V gene data show CDR1 as LNHDA and CDR2 as SQIVND (reference sequence). The CDR3 DNA follows: TGTGCCAGTAGTAACCGGGACAGGGGGTTTTACACTGAAGCTTTCTTT. This translates into CASSNRDRGFYTEAFF.